The clone carrying this T cell receptor beta chain was recorded a few times. Its antigen is not identified. The sample originates from a study of T cells after yellow fever vaccination. About the research overall: When fractions had low cell numbers, they were prepared with SMART-Seq v4 Ultra Low Input. Study findings and constraints: The secondary response peaked faster, at day 5 versus 15, but was weaker. Clonotypes found in both CD4 and CD8 compartments made up a small share. Highly abundant clonotypes carried over from the bulk population could end up in FACS-sorted repertoires as contaminants.

TCRdb re-derived calls from the 5' RACE reads in MiXCR, one entry per CDR3 protein. The sample carries some 600,000 distinct CDR3 sequences, 9% to 15% recorded once. V shed 2 bases and J shed 5 bases, with 7 bases lying between them. The CDR3 contains 13 residues. Germline V lookup: CDR1 SGHTA, CDR2 FQGNSA. This chain joins TRBV7-2 and TRBJ1-5; D remains ambiguous. This TCR came from a man aged 25-45 years who received the YFV17D yellow fever vaccine. The source material was PBMCs, sampled on the day of the yellow fever booster vaccination. Written as DNA, the CDR3 is TGTGCCAGCAGCTTACGCCACCATCAGCCCCAGCATTTT. Its protein is CASSLRHHQPQHF. The variable domain in full, with the rest retrieved from reference TRBV7-2 and TRBJ1-5, is GAGVSQSPSNKVTEKGKDVELRCDPISGHTALYWYRQSLGQGLEFLIYFQGNSAPDKSGLPSDRFSAERTGGSVSTLTIQRTQQEDSAVYLCASSLRHHQPQHFGDGTRLSIL.